The 12 T cell receptor beta chains below were found in one sample sequenced in a study of blood T cells in healthy people across ages. A second PCR of 7 to 11 cycles used a sample-barcoded 5' primer and a J-beta primer mix. MiXCR, applied by TCRdb to the 5' RACE reads, yields one record per CDR3 protein. The table shows 850,000 to 1,000,000 distinct CDR3 sequences, with roughly half occurring only once. Sequences were obtained from blood. These receptors originate from a woman in her sixties in good health.

In this sample, this clonotype turned up once. The rearrangement joins TRBV20-1 to TRBJ2-7; 7 bases map to TRBD2. This CDR3 spans 16 amino acids. Germline values: CDR1 DFQATT, CDR2 SNEGSKA (reference sequence). Trimming cost V 0 bases and J 0 bases; bases outside gene matches: 8. The CDR3 sequence: CSARDSSLAYSYEQYF. The DNA for the CDR3 is TGCAGTGCTAGAGACAGTTCACTAGCGTACTCCTACGAGCAGTACTTC.

This clonotype appeared a few times. The chain has TRBV20-1 and TRBJ2-1; 9 bases match TRBD2. Germline trimming cut 3 bases from V and 4 bases from J; bases unmatched to any gene: 7. The CDR3 consists of 15 residues. The germline CDR1 and CDR2 sequences are DFQATT and SNEGSKA (reference sequence). The CDR3 loop reads CSASAPSGVYNEQFF. The CDR3 coding sequence is TGCAGTGCTAGCGCCCCTAGCGGGGTATACAATGAGCAGTTCTTC.

This clonotype was counted only a few times. This chain uses TRBV5-1 with TRBJ2-5; 9 nucleotides line up with TRBD2. After removal of 2 bases from V and 7 bases from J, the junction contained 9 bases not matched to a gene. Germline V CDR1 and CDR2: SGHRS, YFSETQ. This CDR3 is 15 amino acids long. The DNA for the CDR3 is TGCGCCAGCAGCTTTGTAGCGGGAGAGGTGGTGACCCAGTACTTC. This translates into CASSFVAGEVVTQYF.

This clonotype was recorded a few times. This chain uses TRBV5-1 with TRBJ2-1, with D possibly matching TRBD1 (7 bases). The DNA end favors TRBJ2-7, so the J call may be wrong. Germline CDR1 SGHRS, CDR2 YFSETQ. The CDR3 covers 17 residues. CDR3 coding DNA: TGCGCCAGCAAACTTGGACAGGCGGGGCCCTCCTACAATGAGCAGTACTTC. Protein sequence: CASKLGQAGPSYNEQYF.

This clonotype has ten or more counts. The gene calls are TRBV29-1 and TRBJ2-7; tentatively, D is TRBD1 (6 bases). Germline V gene data show CDR1 as SQVTM and CDR2 as ANQGSEA. CDR3 length: 15 residues. V was cut by 3 bases and J by 4 bases, with 19 bases left in between. CDR3 in DNA: TGCAGCGTTGAGGTCCGACAGGCTTATCCATACGAGCAGTACTTC. Its protein product is CSVEVRQAYPYEQYF.

V is TRBV6-6 and J is TRBJ1-4; TRBD1 might be the D (5 bases). CDR3 length equals 13 residues. In germline, CDR1 is MNHNY, CDR2 SVGAGI (reference sequence). Trimming shortened V by 7 bases and J by 3 bases, and 9 bases separated the two germline ends. As DNA, the CDR3 is TGTGCCAGCATTCAGGGCCCTAATGAAAAACTGTTTTTT. Translation: CASIQGPNEKLFF.

V is TRBV5-1 and J is TRBJ2-5, with D perhaps given as TRBD1 or TRBD2 (7 bases each). With 4 bases removed from V and 5 bases from J, the gap between germline ends came to 12 bases. Germline loops: CDR1 SGHRS, CDR2 YFSETQ. The CDR3 runs to 13 residues. The CDR3 nucleotides are TGCGCCAGCAGCCCAGGGGGGGATGAGACCCAGTACTTC. Its translation is CASSPGGDETQYF.

The J gene is TRBJ2-7, the V gene TRBV11-2, with TRBD1 as a possible D gene (6 bases). The germline CDR1 and CDR2 sequences are SGHAT and FQNNGV. The CDR3 length is 15 residues. V lost 0 bases, J lost 4 bases, and 13 bases lay in between. In DNA, the CDR3 is TGTGCCAGCAGCTTAGATGTAGGGGGAGTGTACGAGCAGTACTTC. As protein: CASSLDVGGVYEQYF.

This chain connects TRBV18 to TRBJ1-1; TRBD1 is a possible D gene (5 bases). V lost 4 bases and J 4 bases, leaving 13 bases between the germline ends. The CDR3 loop spans 14 amino acids. The V gene's germline CDR1 is KGHSH and CDR2 LQKENI. The CDR3 sequence is CASSQVRGSTEAFF. Written as DNA, the CDR3 is TGTGCCAGCTCACAGGTCCGGGGGAGCACTGAAGCTTTCTTT.

The chain employs TRBV24-1 and TRBJ2-3; D not certain. The length of the CDR3 is 13 residues. The V and J ends lost 6 bases and 3 bases respectively, with 9 bases between them. Per germline, CDR1 KGHDR and CDR2 SFDVKD. CDR3: CATSTAWTDTQYF. The CDR3, as DNA: TGTGCCACCAGTACCGCTTGGACAGATACGCAGTATTTT.

The CDR3 reads CASSQGQGTYNEQYF. The CDR3 nucleotides read TGTGCCAGCAGCCAGGGACAGGGGACTTACAATGAGCAGTACTTC. The V and J genes are TRBV7-2 and TRBJ2-7, with 10 bases matching TRBD1. CDR1 SGHTA and CDR2 FQGNSA come from the germline V gene. V dropped 5 bases and J dropped 7; count of bases not matched to a gene: 11. CDR3 length: 15 amino acids.

The chain joins TRBV6-5 to TRBJ2-7; D uncertain. The CDR3 has 13 residues. V was pared by 0 bases and J by 4 bases, with 7 bases between. From germline, CDR1 is MNHEY and CDR2 SVGAGI. The CDR3 DNA reads as TGTGCCAGCAGTTACTCCACCTTATACGAGCAGTACTTC. Translated: CASSYSTLYEQYF.